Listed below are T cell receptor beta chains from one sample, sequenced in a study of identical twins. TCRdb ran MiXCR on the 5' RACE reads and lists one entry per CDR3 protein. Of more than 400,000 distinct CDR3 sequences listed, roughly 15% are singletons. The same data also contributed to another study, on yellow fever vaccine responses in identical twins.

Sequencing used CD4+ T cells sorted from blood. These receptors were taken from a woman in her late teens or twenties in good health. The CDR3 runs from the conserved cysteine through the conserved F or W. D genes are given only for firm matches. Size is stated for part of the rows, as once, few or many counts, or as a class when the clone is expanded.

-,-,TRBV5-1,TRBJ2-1,TGCGCCAGCAGCTTGGCTGTCAGCCCCAACTACAATGAGCAGTTCTTC,CASSLAVSPNYNEQFF
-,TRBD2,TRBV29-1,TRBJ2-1,TGCAGCACCGGGACTAGCGGGAGAGGGAACAATGAGCAGTTCTTC,CSTGTSGRGNNEQFF
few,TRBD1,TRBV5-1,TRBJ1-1,TGCGCCAGCAGCTTGGGGACAGGGAGAATCACTGAAGCTTTCTTT,CASSLGTGRITEAFF
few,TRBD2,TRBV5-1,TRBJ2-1,TGCGCCAGCAGCCCAAGACTAGCGGGGGGGCGTTATGAGCAGTTCTTC,CASSPRLAGGRYEQFF
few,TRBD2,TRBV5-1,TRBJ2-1,TGCGCCAGCAGCTTAGGGCTAGCGGTCGGAGGTCTCGGGGAGCAGTTCTTC,CASSLGLAVGGLGEQFF
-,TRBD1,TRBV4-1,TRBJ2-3,TGCGCCAGCAGCCACGGACAGGGGGACACAGATACGCAGTATTTT,CASSHGQGDTDTQYF
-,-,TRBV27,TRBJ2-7,TGTGCCAGCAGTTTAGCCCGACCGGGGCTATACGAGCAGTACTTC,CASSLARPGLYEQYF
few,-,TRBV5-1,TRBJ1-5,TGCGCCAGCAGCTTGGGGGACGATCGGAATCAGCCCCAGCATTTT,CASSLGDDRNQPQHF
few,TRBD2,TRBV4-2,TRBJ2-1,TGTGCCAGCAGCCTGAGGACTAGCGGGGGTGTCTACAATGAGCAGTTCTTC,CASSLRTSGGVYNEQFF
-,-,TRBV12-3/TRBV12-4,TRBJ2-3,TGTGCCATCTCTTTGGGGTTTACAGATACGCAGTATTTT,CAISLGFTDTQYF
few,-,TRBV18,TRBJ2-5,TGTGCCAGCTCACCGTCGGGATCCAACTCGGAGACCCAGTACTTC,CASSPSGSNSETQYF